The 26 T cell receptor beta chains in this list originate from one sample, sequenced in a study of identical twins. In TCRdb, the 5' RACE reads were re-called with MiXCR into one record per CDR3 protein. This sample carries some 1,600,000 distinct CDR3 sequences, under 35% of them seen once, and the ten largest clones take around 0.3%. The sequenced sample was cord blood. These receptors all stem from a newborn girl in good health.

The CDR3 bases are TGTGCCAGCAGCAGTAGCTGGAGGAAGACCTACGAGCAGTACTTC. Protein product: CASSSSWRKTYEQYF. The chain carries TRBV7-9 and TRBJ2-7, with D possibly being TRBD2 (5 bases). The ends were cut back, 5 bases at V and 2 bases at J, with 16 bases in the middle. Germline V gives CDR1 SEHNR, CDR2 FQNEAQ (reference sequence). This CDR3 region has 15 residues.

The count of this clonotype is one. The rearrangement uses TRBV20-1 and TRBJ1-2, with D unresolved. Trimming left V 7 bases short and J 8 bases short, with 8 bases between. This CDR3 region has 9 residues. Germline V gene sequence: CDR1 DFQATT, CDR2 SNEGSKA (reference sequence). The CDR3 DNA follows: TGCAGTGGAGGGCCCGGCTACACCTTC. It codes for CSGGPGYTF.

This chain uses TRBV7-9 with TRBJ1-1; tentatively, D is TRBD1 (5 bases). Germline loops: CDR1 SEHNR, CDR2 FQNEAQ (reference sequence). V dropped 5 bases and J dropped 3 bases, with 13 bases sitting between them. This CDR3 is built from 14 residues. CDR3 residues: CASSMQGLYTEAFF. Here the CDR3 DNA reads TGTGCCAGCAGCATGCAGGGCCTTTACACTGAAGCTTTCTTT.

In this sample, this clonotype turned up many times. The chain has TRBV7-9 and TRBJ2-7; TRBD2 might be the D (6 bases). The V and J ends lost 4 bases and 5 bases respectively, with 9 bases between them. The CDR3 extends over 12 amino acids. In germline, CDR1 is SEHNR, CDR2 FQNEAQ (reference sequence). In nucleotides, the CDR3 is TGTGCCAGCAGCTCCCGGACTAACGAGCAGTACTTC. Its translation: CASSSRTNEQYF.

This clonotype was observed many times. This chain connects TRBV20-1 to TRBJ2-7; the D gene is possibly TRBD1 (6 bases). This CDR3 has 14 residues. Germline CDR1 DFQATT, CDR2 SNEGSKA (reference sequence). V was trimmed by 1 base and J by 0 bases, leaving 10 bases between them. The chain's CDR3 is CSARGPDSSYEQYF. CDR3 DNA sequence: TGCAGTGCTAGAGGTCCGGACAGCTCCTACGAGCAGTACTTC.

This clonotype was recorded many times. The chain joins TRBV29-1 to TRBJ2-7; 9 nucleotides align to TRBD2. This CDR3 spans 13 amino acids. Trimming removed 3 bases from V and 2 bases from J; junction bases left unmatched: 2. Per the germline V gene, CDR1 is SQVTM and CDR2 is ANQGSEA. The CDR3 loop reads CSVETSGAYEQYF. Here the CDR3 DNA reads TGCAGCGTTGAGACTAGCGGAGCCTACGAGCAGTACTTC.

This clonotype was recorded at least ten times. In DNA, the CDR3 is TGTGCCACCAGTGATTGGGGGGCCTCCTACAATGAGCAGTTCTTC. Its protein is CATSDWGASYNEQFF. J is TRBJ2-1 and V is TRBV24-1; D possibly uses TRBD1 or TRBD2 (6 bases each). With 2 bases removed from V and 0 bases from J, the gap between germline ends came to 7 bases. This CDR3 has 15 residues. Germline V gene lookup returns CDR1 KGHDR and CDR2 SFDVKD.

This clonotype has only a few counts. The chain recombines TRBV3-1 with TRBJ2-5; TRBD1 might be the D (5 bases). The last part of the DNA fits TRBJ2-7 better; the J call may be wrong. Germline lookup yields CDR1 LGHDT and CDR2 YNNKEL (reference sequence). The CDR3 is 14 amino acids. The CDR3 loop reads CASSQVWGPDEQYF. Written as DNA, the CDR3 is TGTGCCAGCAGCCAAGTTTGGGGCCCCGACGAGCAGTACTTC.

This clonotype was found a few times. The V and J genes are TRBV6-1 and TRBJ2-1; TRBD1 or TRBD2 may be the D gene (5 bases each). Looked up from germline, CDR1 is MNHNS and CDR2 is SASEGT. V was pared by 8 bases and J by 2 bases, with 16 bases between. The CDR3 length is 15 residues. In nucleotides, the CDR3 is TGTGCCAGCTCAAGGACCGGGACCCCCTACAATGAGCAGTTCTTC. This codes for CASSRTGTPYNEQFF.

The chain recombines TRBV5-6 with TRBJ2-1; D unresolved. Germline loops: CDR1 SGHDT, CDR2 YYEEEE. The CDR3 has 13 amino acids. Trimming took 4 bases from V and 7 from J, leaving 12 bases between them. CDR3 in amino acids: CASSRPIGNEQFF. The CDR3, as DNA: TGTGCCAGCAGCCGCCCAATCGGGAATGAGCAGTTCTTC.

This chain links TRBV7-2 with TRBJ2-7; tentative D call: TRBD2 (6 bases). This CDR3 is 15 amino acids long. Germline V gene data show CDR1 as SGHTA and CDR2 as FQGNSA. V lost 1 base to trimming and J lost 3 bases, with 13 bases between them. The CDR3 region has the DNA TGTGCCAGCAGCTTAGTGGGCCAGGGACTCTACGAGCAGTACTTC. Encoded protein: CASSLVGQGLYEQYF.

This clonotype occurred a few times. The chain joins TRBV29-1 to TRBJ2-1; 10 bases agree with TRBD1. After removal of 7 bases from V and 13 bases from J, the junction contained 19 bases not matched to a gene. The CDR3 covers 15 residues. Germline lookup yields CDR1 SQVTM and CDR2 ANQGSEA. CDR3 residues: CSAWVGQGPNSGQFF. The CDR3 bases are TGCAGCGCCTGGGTGGGACAGGGGCCCAACAGTGGTCAGTTCTTC.

This chain uses TRBV25-1 with TRBJ2-7, with D uncertain. The germline CDR1 and CDR2 sequences are MGHDK and SYGVNS. There are 15 residues in the CDR3. With 4 bases removed from V and 1 base from J, the gap between germline ends came to 14 bases. The CDR3 sequence: CASSAEARRSYEQYF. CDR3 in DNA: TGTGCCAGCAGTGCCGAAGCTCGACGTTCCTACGAGCAGTACTTC.

This clonotype has more than one count but fewer than ten. The rearrangement links TRBV10-3 to TRBJ2-3, with D perhaps matching TRBD2 (6 bases). V was shortened by 3 bases and J by 2 bases, with 15 bases between the two germline ends. The CDR3 is 16 amino acids. Per germline, CDR1 ENHRY and CDR2 SYGVKD. The CDR3 region has the DNA TGTGCCATCAGTGACCCGGAGGGGACGGTCACAGATACGCAGTATTTT. Its protein is CAISDPEGTVTDTQYF.

V is TRBV27 and J is TRBJ2-1, with 7 bases aligning to TRBD2. This CDR3 has 15 residues. CDR1 MNHEY and CDR2 SMNVEV come from the germline V gene (reference sequence). V dropped 7 bases and J dropped 0; count of bases not matched to a gene: 6. The CDR3 loop reads CASTLAVSSYNEQFF. DNA for the CDR3: TGTGCCAGCACCCTAGCGGTTAGCTCCTACAATGAGCAGTTCTTC.

The V gene is TRBV5-5, the J gene TRBJ2-3; the D gene is possibly TRBD2 (5 bases). Germline loops: CDR1 SGHKS, CDR2 YYEKEE (reference sequence). V lost 4 bases to trimming and J lost 6 bases, with 9 bases between them. This CDR3 region has 12 residues. For the CDR3, the DNA is TGTGCCAGCAGCCGGGATTGGGATACGCAGTATTTT. Translated: CASSRDWDTQYF.

Many counts were recorded for this clonotype. The V and J genes are TRBV27 and TRBJ2-6; D perhaps matches TRBD1 (5 bases). This CDR3 is built from 15 residues. V gave up 4 bases and J gave up 0 bases, with 7 bases separating them. Germline lookup yields CDR1 MNHEY and CDR2 SMNVEV (reference sequence). CDR3 region: CASSYDSSGANVLTF. The CDR3 DNA sequence: TGTGCCAGCAGTTACGACAGCTCTGGGGCCAACGTCCTGACTTTC.

The chain has TRBV6-6 and TRBJ2-1; D is ambiguous. CDR1 is MNHNY, CDR2 SVGAGI, per germline (reference sequence). CDR3 length equals 12 residues. V lost 2 bases, J lost 10 bases, and 9 bases lay in between. CDR3 residues: CASSYDPREQFF. CDR3 in DNA: TGTGCCAGCAGTTACGATCCACGAGAGCAGTTCTTC.

As for this clonotype: A read error may explain this, as a much larger clone is one base away. The V and J genes are TRBV20-1 and TRBJ2-3; a possible D gene is TRBD1 (6 bases). The CDR3 loop spans 15 amino acids. Trimming pared 1 base from V and 2 bases from J, leaving 13 bases between. In germline, CDR1 is DFQATT, CDR2 SNEGSKA (reference sequence). The CDR3 nucleotides are TGCAGTGCTAGAGTTGGCGACAGGACCACAGATACGCAGTATTTT. Its translation: CSARVGDRTTDTQYF.

This clonotype was recorded a few times. The J gene is TRBJ2-3, the V gene TRBV2; tentatively, D is TRBD1 (6 bases). This CDR3 spans 13 amino acids. Trimming took 4 bases from V and 8 from J, leaving 13 bases between them. Per the germline V gene, CDR1 is SNHLY and CDR2 is FYNNEI. CDR3 region: CASSARGESTQYF. In DNA, the CDR3 is TGTGCCAGCAGTGCCAGGGGTGAGAGTACGCAGTATTTT. The full variable domain, its missing parts supplied by reference TRBV2 and TRBJ2-3, is EPEVTQTPSHQVTQMGQEVILRCVPISNHLYFYWYRQILGQKVEFLVSFYNNEISEKSEIFDDQFSVERPDGSNFTLKIRSTKLEDSAMYFCASSARGESTQYFGPGTRLTVL.

V usage is TRBV7-2 and J usage is TRBJ2-3; D is ambiguous. Germline CDR1 is SGHTA and CDR2 is FQGNSA. CDR3 size: 16 residues. V lost 0 bases and J 0 bases, leaving 10 bases between the germline ends. CDR3 protein: CASSLAISVSTDTQYF. CDR3 DNA: TGTGCCAGCAGCTTAGCCATAAGCGTTAGCACAGATACGCAGTATTTT.

This clonotype occurred a few times. The chain is built from TRBV15 and TRBJ1-5, with TRBD1 identical over 7 bases. V lost 5 bases to trimming and J lost 0 bases; unmatched junction nucleotides: 4. Germline CDR1 is LNHNV and CDR2 is YYDKDF (reference sequence). This CDR3 spans 15 amino acids. DNA of the CDR3: TGTGCCACCAGCCCGACAGGGAATAGCAATCAGCCCCAGCATTTT. This codes for CATSPTGNSNQPQHF.

This clonotype has more than one count but fewer than ten. The chain joins TRBV5-4 to TRBJ2-4, with D tentatively TRBD1 or TRBD2 (5 bases each). The CDR3 has 15 residues. Trimming removed 3 bases from V and 2 bases from J, with 12 bases in between. Germline V gene sequence: CDR1 SGHNT, CDR2 YYREEE (reference sequence). The CDR3 DNA sequence: TGTGCCAGCAGCTGGGGGACCCCCACCAAAAACATTCAGTACTTC. Translating it yields CASSWGTPTKNIQYF.

This clonotype was seen only once. This chain connects TRBV11-3 to TRBJ2-3, with TRBD1 identical over 10 bases. Germline V gene data show CDR1 as SGHNT and CDR2 as YENEEA. The CDR3 is made up of 16 amino acids. The V gene end was trimmed by 4 bases and the J gene end by 2 bases; junction bases not matched to a gene: 6. CDR3 amino acids: CASSSGTGAVTDTQYF. CDR3 sequence (DNA): TGTGCCAGCAGCTCGGGGACAGGGGCCGTCACAGATACGCAGTATTTT. The entire variable domain, with the rest obtained from reference TRBV11-3 and TRBJ2-3, is as follows: EAGVVQSPRYKIIEKKQPVAFWCNPISGHNTLYWYLQNLGQGPELLIRYENEEAVDDSQLPKDRFSAERLKGVDSTLKIQPAELGDSAVYLCASSSGTGAVTDTQYFGPGTRLTVL.

The V gene is TRBV6-5, the J gene TRBJ2-7, with 12 bases that match TRBD2. The CDR3 runs to 15 residues. Germline V gives CDR1 MNHEY, CDR2 SVGAGI. V dropped 6 bases and J dropped 7; count of bases not matched to a gene: 10. CDR3 DNA: TGTGCCAGCAGCCAAGAGCTAGCGGGAGGGGAAGAGCAGTACTTC. It is translated as CASSQELAGGEEQYF.

CDR3 nucleotides: TGTGCCAGCTCACGTCAGCCGATTAGCAATCAGCCCCAGCATTTT. Translating gives CASSRQPISNQPQHF. This rearrangement joins TRBV18 to TRBJ1-5; D uncertain. Germline CDR1 reads KGHSH; CDR2 reads LQKENI. This CDR3 comprises 15 residues. V lost 4 bases and J 0 bases, leaving 10 bases between the germline ends. Full variable domain (remainder filled in from reference TRBV18 and TRBJ1-5): NAGVMQNPRHLVRRRGQEARLRCSPMKGHSHVYWYRQLPEEGLKFMVYLQKENIIDESGMPKERFSAEFPKEGPSILRIQQVVRGDSAAYFCASSRQPISNQPQHFGDGTRLSIL.